This T cell receptor (beta chain) was obtained from a study of cytomegalovirus exposure and HLA in healthy donors. Study-level information: Approximately 85 million unique TCRs from HLA-typed donors were held in an early release of data. Study-level findings and limits: The study recorded over 150 TCR beta chains that were cytomegalovirus-associated. Highly shared variants forming one cluster were likely a sequencing artifact. Three CMV-associated chains were confirmed in vitro to be specific for CMV antigens.

PCR employed 60 Vbeta and 13 Jbeta primers. Clones were sequenced by immunoSEQ multiplex PCR, and TCRdb holds only the in-frame ones, with some missing. This table has approximately 140,000 clones, 55% to 80% appearing once. With regard to this clone: Its antigen is as yet unknown. The same CDR3 also results from other DNA sequences found in this sample.

Germline CDR1 reads SNHLY; CDR2 reads FYNNEI. The CDR3 consists of 16 residues. The J segment lost 2 bases and the V segment lost 9 bases, leaving 8 bases of the junction unmatched. The receptor's source is an older woman in good health and CMV-seropositive. Sequencing was performed on PBMCs. The chain links TRBV2 to TRBJ2-2, with 11 bases lining up with TRBD2. The CDR3 protein is CASRRLAGGNTGELFF. CDR3 in DNA: TGTGCCAGTCGACGGCTAGCGGGAGGTAACACCGGGGAGCTGTTTTTT. The entire variable domain, with the rest obtained from reference TRBV2 and TRBJ2-2, is as follows: EPEVTQTPSHQVTQMGQEVILRCVPISNHLYFYWYRQILGQKVEFLVSFYNNEISEKSEIFDDQFSVERPDGSNFTLKIRSTKLEDSAMYFCASRRLAGGNTGELFFGEGSRLTVL.